The clone carrying this TCR beta chain has a count of ten or more. This sample was included in a study of spatial heterogeneity in lung cancer. CDR3 length: 13 residues. The V end lost 3 bases, the J end lost 10 bases, and 15 bases lay between the germline ends. Germline assignment: CDR1 SGHTA and CDR2 FQGNSA. Time point described: sample taken at primary tumor resection. Whole RNA, which was extracted from tumor, nontumor lung tissue or frozen PBMC, was sequenced without any cell sorting. TCRdb reanalysed the 5' RACE reads using MiXCR and keeps one entry per CDR3 protein. The sample has roughly 48,000 distinct CDR3 sequences, about 5.8% seen once.

The chain uses TRBV7-2 and TRBJ1-1; unclear D gene. The TCR was taken from a male donor with early-stage non-small cell lung cancer. The specimen comprised PBMCs, sampled at surgery. The CDR3 protein is CASSFSGPSRAFF. Here the CDR3 DNA reads TGTGCCAGCAGCTTTTCCGGCCCAAGCAGAGCTTTCTTT. Full variable domain (missing parts from reference TRBV7-2 and TRBJ1-1): GAGVSQSPSNKVTEKGKDVELRCDPISGHTALYWYRQSLGQGLEFLIYFQGNSAPDKSGLPSDRFSAERTGGSVSTLTIQRTQQEDSAVYLCASSFSGPSRAFFGQGTRLTVV.